These 15 T cell receptor beta chains came from one sample sequenced in a study of blood T cell repertoires in COVID-19. Some clones are missing from TCRdb's copy, which holds only in-frame ones; the method was immunoSEQ multiplex PCR. Among 30,000 to 40,000 clones listed, roughly 80% were seen once. Specimen: peripheral blood. The receptors stem from a man older than 75 with active or convalescent COVID-19.

The chain combines TRBV12-5 with TRBJ2-1; possibly TRBD1 for D (5 bases). Trimming pared 6 bases from V and 5 bases from J, leaving 14 bases between. CDR3 size: 14 residues. CDR1 and CDR2 from the germline V gene are LGHNT and FRNRAP. The CDR3 DNA reads TGTGCTAGTGGGGATAATCTGGACAACAATGAGCAGTTCTTC. Amino acid sequence: CASGDNLDNNEQFF.

The chain carries TRBV24-1 and TRBJ1-2; 7 bases line up with TRBD1. The CDR3 is 12 amino acids. From germline, CDR1 is KGHDR and CDR2 SFDVKD. Trimming took 9 bases from V and 6 from J; bases not matched to a gene: 6. CDR3 residues: CATPQGGDGYTF. The CDR3 nucleotides read TGTGCCACCCCTCAGGGGGGTGATGGCTACACCTTC.

The V call is TRBV18, the J call TRBJ2-1, with 12 bases that match TRBD2. The V gene end was trimmed by 4 bases and the J gene end by 5 bases; junction bases not matched to a gene: 3. This CDR3 has 15 residues. CDR1 and CDR2 (germline): KGHSH, LQKENI. CDR3 protein: CASSRLAGVNNEQFF. CDR3 sequence (DNA): TGTGCCAGCTCACGACTAGCGGGAGTGAACAATGAGCAGTTCTTC.

The chain combines TRBV6-5 with TRBJ1-1; D is unresolved. This CDR3 region has 13 residues. V was pared by 3 bases and J by 1 base, with 6 bases between. Germline assignment: CDR1 MNHEY and CDR2 SVGAGI. CDR3 sequence reads: CASSYRPNTEAFF. CDR3 sequence (DNA): TGTGCCAGCAGTTATCGTCCGAACACTGAAGCTTTCTTT.

The chain is built from TRBV30 and TRBJ1-4, with TRBD1 matching over 7 bases. CDR3 length: 15 amino acids. Germline lookup yields CDR1 GTSNPN and CDR2 SVGIG (reference sequence). V shed 5 bases and J 0 bases; nucleotides not matched to a gene: 6. This CDR3 reads CAWVRTGATNEKLFF. CDR3 nucleotides: TGTGCCTGGGTGAGGACAGGCGCAACTAATGAAAAACTGTTTTTT.

This chain links TRBV7-9 with TRBJ1-1; tentatively, D is TRBD1 (5 bases). V dropped 4 bases and J dropped 0 bases, with 9 bases sitting between them. This CDR3 spans 14 amino acids. Germline CDR1 is SEHNR and CDR2 is FQNEAQ (reference sequence). DNA for the CDR3: TGTGCCAGCAGCTCAGACAGATTGAACACTGAAGCTTTCTTT. This codes for CASSSDRLNTEAFF. The variable domain in full, with the rest retrieved from reference TRBV7-9 and TRBJ1-1, is DTGVSQNPRHKITKRGQNVTFRCDPISEHNRLYWYRQTLGQGPEFLTYFQNEAQLEKSRLLSDRFSAERPKGSFSTLEIQRTEQGDSAMYLCASSSDRLNTEAFFGQGTRLTVV.

The chain joins TRBV5-1 to TRBJ1-1, with unresolved D. This CDR3 comprises 17 residues. V dropped 2 bases and J dropped 3 bases, with 20 bases sitting between them. Germline assignment: CDR1 SGHRS and CDR2 YFSETQ. The CDR3 coding sequence is TGCGCCAGCAGCTTTATGTCGTCTGGAGGCTCGGACACTGAAGCTTTCTTT. The encoded protein is CASSFMSSGGSDTEAFF.

The sample holds one count of this clone. This chain uses TRBV19 with TRBJ2-1; TRBD2 matches 11 bases. There are 15 residues in the CDR3. The germline gives CDR1 LNHDA, CDR2 SQIVND (reference sequence). V dropped 7 bases and J dropped 9; count of bases not matched to a gene: 11. This CDR3 is CASTPLAGVSSEQFF. CDR3 bases: TGTGCCAGTACCCCACTAGCGGGAGTTTCATCTGAGCAGTTCTTC.

The chain uses TRBV19 and TRBJ1-3; TRBD1 is a possible D gene (5 bases). The CDR3 spans 15 residues. Trimming cost V 5 bases and J 1 base, with 12 bases left between them. Germline loops: CDR1 LNHDA, CDR2 SQIVND (reference sequence). The CDR3 spells CASSATVSSGNTIYF. The CDR3 DNA sequence: TGTGCCAGTAGTGCGACAGTTTCGTCTGGAAACACCATATATTTT.

The V gene is TRBV10-3, the J gene TRBJ1-2; D not certain. Trimming stripped 1 base from V and 2 bases from J, with 8 bases between. The CDR3 consists of 14 residues. The germline CDR1 and CDR2 sequences are ENHRY and SYGVKD. Here the CDR3 DNA reads TGTGCCATCAGTGAGTTAGGGAGGAACTATGGCTACACCTTC. It is translated as CAISELGRNYGYTF.

This clone was picked up a small number of times. The chain is built from TRBV11-3 and TRBJ2-2; TRBD1 aligns across 8 bases. The CDR3 has 17 amino acids. Germline CDR1 SGHNT, CDR2 YENEEA. V shed 1 base, J shed 4 bases, and the junction held 8 bases outside the gene matches. CDR3 loop: CASSLGDRRMGTGELFF. Here the CDR3 DNA reads TGTGCCAGCAGCTTAGGGGACAGGCGGATGGGCACCGGGGAGCTGTTTTTT. Full variable domain (missing parts from reference TRBV11-3 and TRBJ2-2): EAGVVQSPRYKIIEKKQPVAFWCNPISGHNTLYWYLQNLGQGPELLIRYENEEAVDDSQLPKDRFSAERLKGVDSTLKIQPAELGDSAVYLCASSLGDRRMGTGELFFGEGSRLTVL.

V gene TRBV11-2 combines with J gene TRBJ1-3; TRBD1 is a possible D gene (5 bases). The CDR3 length is 16 residues. Germline V gene data show CDR1 as SGHAT and CDR2 as FQNNGV. V shed 5 bases and J shed 0 bases, with 14 bases lying between them. The CDR3, as DNA: TGTGCCAGCAGCGGGGCAAGCTACCTCTCTGGAAACACCATATATTTT. It yields the protein CASSGASYLSGNTIYF.

V and J are TRBV6-5 and TRBJ1-1; TRBD1 matches 8 bases. This CDR3 has 13 amino acids. Germline CDR1 is MNHEY and CDR2 is SVGAGI. V shed 3 bases and J 8 bases; nucleotides not matched to a gene: 5. The CDR3 loop is CASSYSGTGEAFF. The CDR3 DNA reads as TGTGCCAGCAGTTATTCAGGGACAGGAGAAGCTTTCTTT.

The chain links TRBV29-1 to TRBJ2-3, with 9 positions matching TRBD1. CDR1 is SQVTM, CDR2 ANQGSEA, per germline. The CDR3 loop spans 13 amino acids. The V and J ends lost 4 bases and 4 bases, in that order; junction bases with no gene match: 3. The chain's CDR3 is CSVGGQGSDTQYF. CDR3 coding DNA: TGCAGCGTTGGGGGACAGGGTTCAGATACGCAGTATTTT.

The chain links TRBV6-2 or TRBV6-3 to TRBJ2-4, with 10 bases that match TRBD2. The CDR3 has 17 amino acids. V gave up 6 bases and J gave up 0 bases; unmatched junction bases: 8. Germline loops: CDR1 MNHEY, CDR2 SVGEGT. Written as DNA, the CDR3 is TGTGCCAGCAGCACACAACTAGCGGGAATAGCCAAAAACATTCAGTACTTC. Translated, it gives CASSTQLAGIAKNIQYF.